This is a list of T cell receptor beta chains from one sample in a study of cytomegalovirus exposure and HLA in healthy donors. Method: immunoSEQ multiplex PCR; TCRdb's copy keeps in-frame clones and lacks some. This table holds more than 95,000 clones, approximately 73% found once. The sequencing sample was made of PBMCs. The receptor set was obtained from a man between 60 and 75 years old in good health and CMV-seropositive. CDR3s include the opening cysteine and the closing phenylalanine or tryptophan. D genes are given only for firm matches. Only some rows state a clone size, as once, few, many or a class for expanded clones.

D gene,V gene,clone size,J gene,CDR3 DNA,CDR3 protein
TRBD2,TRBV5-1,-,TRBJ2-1,TGCGCCAGCAGCTTGGCAGTTGGGGGGGTCACCTACAATGAGCAGTTCTTC,CASSLAVGGVTYNEQFF
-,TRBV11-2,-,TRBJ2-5,TGTGCCAGCTCCCAGGAAGAGACCCAGTACTTC,CASSQEETQYF
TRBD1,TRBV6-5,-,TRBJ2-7,TGTGCCAGCAGTTACGAGGGACAGGGACGCGAGCAGTACTTC,CASSYEGQGREQYF
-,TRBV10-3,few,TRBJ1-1,TGTGCCATCAGTGTCCGCCAGGGTGGGGACACTGAAGCTTTCTTT,CAISVRQGGDTEAFF
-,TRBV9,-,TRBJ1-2,TGTGCCAGCAGCACACAGGGTTGGAATGGCTACACCTTC,CASSTQGWNGYTF
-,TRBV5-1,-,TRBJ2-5,TGCGCCAGCAGCTTAGTTTTAACAGGGAGGACCCAGTACTTC,CASSLVLTGRTQYF
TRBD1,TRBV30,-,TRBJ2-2,TGTGCCTGGAATGAAGGGACAGAGTTCATCGGGGAGCTGTTTTTT,CAWNEGTEFIGELFF
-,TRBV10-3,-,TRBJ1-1,TGTGCCATCAGTGAGGGGGGACTTCAAGCTTTCTTT,CAISEGGLQAFF
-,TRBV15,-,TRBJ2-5,TGTGCCACCGTCTGGGGGGGGGCGAAAGAGACCCAGTACTTC,CATVWGGAKETQYF
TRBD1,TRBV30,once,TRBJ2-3,TGTGCCTGGGGGACAGGGGGAAACACAGATACGCAGTATTTT,CAWGTGGNTDTQYF
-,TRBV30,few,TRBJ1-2,TGTGCCTGCCAGACAGGAATGACCTATGGCTACACCTTC,CACQTGMTYGYTF
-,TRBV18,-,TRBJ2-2,TGTGCCAGCTCACTCCATGGGCCAGGGGATTCCGGGGAGCTGTTTTTT,CASSLHGPGDSGELFF
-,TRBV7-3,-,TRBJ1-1,TGTGCCAGCAGCGCATCACTAGGGACTGAAGCTTTCTTT,CASSASLGTEAFF
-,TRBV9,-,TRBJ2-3,TGTGCCAGCAGCAAGGGGCGGGACTCCCGCACAGATACGCAGTATTTT,CASSKGRDSRTDTQYF
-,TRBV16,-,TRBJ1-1,TGTGCCAGCAGCCAATCGAAGGGGATTGCTTTCTTT,CASSQSKGIAFF
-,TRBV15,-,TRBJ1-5,TGTGCCACCAGCAGAGAACGAAATGCAGGAAATCAGCCCCAGCATTTT,CATSRERNAGNQPQHF
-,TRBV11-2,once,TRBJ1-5,TGTGCCAGCAGCTTTGCGGAGAGTAAGCCCCAGCATTTT,CASSFAESKPQHF
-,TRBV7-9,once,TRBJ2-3,TGTGCCAGCAGCTTAATACAGGCAGATACGCAGTATTTT,CASSLIQADTQYF
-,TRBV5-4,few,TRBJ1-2,TGTGCCAGCAGCTTGGCCTCCGGGGTCTGGGAACAAGGCTACACCTTC,CASSLASGVWEQGYTF
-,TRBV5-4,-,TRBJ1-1,TGTGCCAGCAGCTTTTATTCCGGGGAACAGACTGAAGCTTTCTTT,CASSFYSGEQTEAFF
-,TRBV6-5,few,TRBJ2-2,TGTGCCAGCAGCTTTATGAACACCGGGGAGCTGTTTTTT,CASSFMNTGELFF
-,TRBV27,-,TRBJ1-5,TGTGCCAGCAGTTTAAGGCAGGGAGGTCAGCCCCAGCATTTT,CASSLRQGGQPQHF
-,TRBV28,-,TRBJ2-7,TGTGCCAGCAGTTTCAGCTACGAGCAGTACTTC,CASSFSYEQYF
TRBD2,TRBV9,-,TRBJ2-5,TGTGCCAGCAGCATGGGAGGGAACCAAGAGACCCAGTACTTC,CASSMGGNQETQYF
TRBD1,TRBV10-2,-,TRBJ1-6,TGCGCCAGCAGTGCCCCGACAGGGGTTGACTCACCCCTCCACTTT,CASSAPTGVDSPLHF
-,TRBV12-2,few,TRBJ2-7,TGTGCAAGTCGCTTAGTTCCGGGACTAGCGTACTACGAGCAGTACTTC,CASRLVPGLAYYEQYF
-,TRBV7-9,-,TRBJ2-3,TGTGCCAGCAGTTTCTCAACTGACACAGATACGCAGTATTTT,CASSFSTDTDTQYF
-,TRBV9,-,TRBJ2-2,TGTGCCAGCAGCGTCGACGCAGGGGCTGGGAACACCGGGGAGCTGTTTTTT,CASSVDAGAGNTGELFF
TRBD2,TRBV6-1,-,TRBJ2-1,TGTGCCAGCAGTGCCACGGAGCGGGGGGGAGATAATGAGCAGTTCTTC,CASSATERGGDNEQFF
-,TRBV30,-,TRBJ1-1,TGTGCCTGGATGGGGGCTAGGAACACTGAAGCTTTCTTT,CAWMGARNTEAFF
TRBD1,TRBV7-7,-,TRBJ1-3,TGTGCTAGCAGCCCTCACCCGACAGGGCAAGGAAACACCATATATTTT,CASSPHPTGQGNTIYF
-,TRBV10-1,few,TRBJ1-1,TGCGCCAGCAGTGAGTCCGTAATCGCAGGGGAAGGTACTGAAGCTTTCTTT,CASSESVIAGEGTEAFF
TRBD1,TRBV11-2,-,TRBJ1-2,TGTGCCAGCAGCTTAGATCGAGGAACAGGGGGAGGCTACACCTTC,CASSLDRGTGGGYTF
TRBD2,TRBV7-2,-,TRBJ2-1,TGTGCCAGCAGCCCGAATCGACTAGCTGAAATCAATGAGCAGTTCTTC,CASSPNRLAEINEQFF
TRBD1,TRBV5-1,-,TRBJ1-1,TGCGCCAGCAGCTCTGGACAGGCTACACCGCCGAACACTGAAGCTTTCTTT,CASSSGQATPPNTEAFF
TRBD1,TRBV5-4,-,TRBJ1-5,TGTGCCAGCAGCTTGGACAGGGGGCGAGGACAGCCCCAGCATTTT,CASSLDRGRGQPQHF
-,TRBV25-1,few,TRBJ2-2,TGTGCCAGCAGTGACCTCAAAGAGGGAGAGACCGGGGAGCTGTTTTTT,CASSDLKEGETGELFF
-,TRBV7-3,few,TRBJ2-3,TGTGCCAGCAGCTTATTATCTAGCACAGATACGCAGTATTTT,CASSLLSSTDTQYF
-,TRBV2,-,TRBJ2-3,TGTGCCAATGCCCGGACAACTACCTCAGATACGCAGTATTTT,CANARTTTSDTQYF
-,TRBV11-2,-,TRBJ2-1,TGTGCCAGCAGCTTAGAGTTTAGCTCCTACAATGAGCAGTTCTTC,CASSLEFSSYNEQFF
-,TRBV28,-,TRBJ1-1,TGTGCCAGCAGCCCCTCCGGCAGGGGCTTGAACACTGAAGCTTTCTTT,CASSPSGRGLNTEAFF
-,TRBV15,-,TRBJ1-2,TGTGCCACCAGCAGAGGGAGGGCGCGGGGCTACACCTTC,CATSRGRARGYTF
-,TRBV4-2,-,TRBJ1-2,TGTGCCAGCAGCCAAGGGGGAGAGGGCCACTATGGCTACACCTTC,CASSQGGEGHYGYTF